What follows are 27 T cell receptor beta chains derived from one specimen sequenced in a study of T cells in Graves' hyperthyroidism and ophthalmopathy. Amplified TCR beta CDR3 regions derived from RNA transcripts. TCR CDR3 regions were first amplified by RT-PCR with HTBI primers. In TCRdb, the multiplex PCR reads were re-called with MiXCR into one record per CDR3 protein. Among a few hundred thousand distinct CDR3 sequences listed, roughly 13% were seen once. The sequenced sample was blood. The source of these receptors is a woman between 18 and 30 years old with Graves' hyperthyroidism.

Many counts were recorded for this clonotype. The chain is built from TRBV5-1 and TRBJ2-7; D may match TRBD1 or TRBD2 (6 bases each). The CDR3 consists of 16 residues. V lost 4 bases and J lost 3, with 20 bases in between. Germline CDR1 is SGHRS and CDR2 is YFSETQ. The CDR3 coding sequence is TGCGCCAGCAGCCCACCGGAGGGGACATTCTTCTACGAGCAGTACTTC. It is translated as CASSPPEGTFFYEQYF.

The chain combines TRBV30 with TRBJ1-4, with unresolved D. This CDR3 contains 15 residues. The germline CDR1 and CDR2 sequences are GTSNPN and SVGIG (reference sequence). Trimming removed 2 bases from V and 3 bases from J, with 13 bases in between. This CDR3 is CAWSQPQTANEKLFF. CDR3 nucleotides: TGTGCCTGGAGTCAACCACAGACTGCTAATGAAAAACTGTTTTTT.

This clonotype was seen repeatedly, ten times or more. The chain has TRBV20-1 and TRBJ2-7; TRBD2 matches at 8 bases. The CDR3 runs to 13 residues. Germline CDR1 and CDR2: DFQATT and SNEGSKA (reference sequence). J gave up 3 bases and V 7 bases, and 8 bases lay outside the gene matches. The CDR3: CSGLRLALYEQYF. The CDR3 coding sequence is TGCAGTGGCCTCCGACTAGCGCTCTACGAGCAGTACTTC.

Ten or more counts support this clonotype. CDR3 sequence: CAAKGDTGELFF. CDR3 DNA sequence: TGTGCCGCCAAAGGGGACACCGGGGAGCTGTTTTTT. V usage is TRBV10-3 and J usage is TRBJ2-2; the D gene is possibly TRBD1 (5 bases). CDR3 size: 12 residues. The V gene lost 11 bases and the J gene lost 3 bases, with 10 bases spanning the gap. Germline CDR1 and CDR2: ENHRY and SYGVKD.

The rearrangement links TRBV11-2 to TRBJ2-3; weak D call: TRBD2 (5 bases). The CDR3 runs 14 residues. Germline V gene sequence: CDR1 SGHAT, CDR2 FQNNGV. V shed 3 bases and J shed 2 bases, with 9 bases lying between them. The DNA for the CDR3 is TGTGCCAGCAGCTTGAGACTACACACAGATACGCAGTATTTT. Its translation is CASSLRLHTDTQYF. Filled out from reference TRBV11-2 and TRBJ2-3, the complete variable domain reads EAGVAQSPRYKIIEKRQSVAFWCNPISGHATLYWYQQILGQGPKLLIQFQNNGVVDDSQLPKDRFSAERLKGVDSTLKIQPAKLEDSAVYLCASSLRLHTDTQYFGPGTRLTVL.

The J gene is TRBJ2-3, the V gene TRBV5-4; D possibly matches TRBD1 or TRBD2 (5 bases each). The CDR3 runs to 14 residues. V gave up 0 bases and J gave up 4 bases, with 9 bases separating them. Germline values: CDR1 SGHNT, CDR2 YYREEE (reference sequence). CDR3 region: CASSLGDLADTQYF. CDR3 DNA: TGTGCCAGCAGCTTGGGGGACCTCGCAGATACGCAGTATTTT.

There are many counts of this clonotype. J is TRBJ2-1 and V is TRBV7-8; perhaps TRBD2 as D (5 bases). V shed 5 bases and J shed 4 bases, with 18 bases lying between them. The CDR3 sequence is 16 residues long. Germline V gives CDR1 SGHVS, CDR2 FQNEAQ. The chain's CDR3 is CASSPPERVSYNEQFF. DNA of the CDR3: TGTGCCAGCAGCCCCCCCGAGAGGGTTTCTTACAATGAGCAGTTCTTC.

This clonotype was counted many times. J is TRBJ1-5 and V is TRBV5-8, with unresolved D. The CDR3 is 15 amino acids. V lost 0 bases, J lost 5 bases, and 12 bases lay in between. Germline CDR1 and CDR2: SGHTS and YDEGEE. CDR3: CASSLDPAGDQPQHF. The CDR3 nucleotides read TGTGCCAGCAGCTTGGATCCCGCGGGAGATCAGCCCCAGCATTTT.

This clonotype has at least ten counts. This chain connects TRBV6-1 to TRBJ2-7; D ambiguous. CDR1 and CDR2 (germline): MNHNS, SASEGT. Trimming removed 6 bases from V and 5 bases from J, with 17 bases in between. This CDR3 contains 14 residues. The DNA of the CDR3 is TGTGCCAGCAGCCCCTGTCCACGGTTCCACGAGCAGTACTTC. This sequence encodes CASSPCPRFHEQYF.

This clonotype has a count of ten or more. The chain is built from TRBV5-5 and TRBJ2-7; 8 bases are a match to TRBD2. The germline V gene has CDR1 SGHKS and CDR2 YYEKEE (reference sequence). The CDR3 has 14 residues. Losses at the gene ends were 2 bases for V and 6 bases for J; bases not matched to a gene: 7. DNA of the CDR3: TGTGCCAGCAGCTTAGGGCGGGGGGATACCGAGCAGTACTTC. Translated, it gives CASSLGRGDTEQYF.

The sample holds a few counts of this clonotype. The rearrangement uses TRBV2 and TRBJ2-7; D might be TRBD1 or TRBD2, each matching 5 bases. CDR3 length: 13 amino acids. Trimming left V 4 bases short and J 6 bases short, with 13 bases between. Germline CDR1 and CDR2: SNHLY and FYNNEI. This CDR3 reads CASSVEGQGEQYF. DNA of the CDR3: TGTGCCAGCAGTGTAGAGGGGCAAGGCGAGCAGTACTTC.

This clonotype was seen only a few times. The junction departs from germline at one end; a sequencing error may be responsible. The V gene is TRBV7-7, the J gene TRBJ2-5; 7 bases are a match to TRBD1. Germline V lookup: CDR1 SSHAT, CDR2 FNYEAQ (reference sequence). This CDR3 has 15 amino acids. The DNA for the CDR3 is TGTGCTAGCAGCTTAGGAAAGACAGGGCGAGAGACCCAGTACTTC. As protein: CASSLGKTGRETQYF. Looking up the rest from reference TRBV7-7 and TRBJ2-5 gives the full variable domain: GAGVSQSPRYKVTKRGQDVTLRCDPISSHATLYWYQQALGQGPEFLTYFNYEAQPDKSGLPSDRFSAERPEGSISTLTIQRTEQRDSAMYRCASSLGKTGRETQYFGPGTRLLVL.

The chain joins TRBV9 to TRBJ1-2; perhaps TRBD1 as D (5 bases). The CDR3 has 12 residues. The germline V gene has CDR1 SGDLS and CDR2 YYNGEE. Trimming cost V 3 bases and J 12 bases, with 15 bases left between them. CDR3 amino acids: CASSAGPSRHTF. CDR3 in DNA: TGTGCCAGCAGCGCGGGACCATCCCGCCACACCTTC.

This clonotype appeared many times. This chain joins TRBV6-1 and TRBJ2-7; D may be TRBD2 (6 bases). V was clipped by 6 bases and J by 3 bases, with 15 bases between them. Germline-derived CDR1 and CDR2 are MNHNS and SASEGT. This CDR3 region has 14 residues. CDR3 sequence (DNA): TGTGCCAGCAGCCCTCGGCGGGACCACTACGAGCAGTACTTC. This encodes CASSPRRDHYEQYF.

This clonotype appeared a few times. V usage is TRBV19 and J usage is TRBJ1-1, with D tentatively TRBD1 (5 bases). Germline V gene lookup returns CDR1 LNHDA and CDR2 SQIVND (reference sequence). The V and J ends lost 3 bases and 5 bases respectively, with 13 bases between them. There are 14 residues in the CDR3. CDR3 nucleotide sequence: TGTGCCAGTAGTATGGGAAGTGGGGGGACTGAAGCTTTCTTT. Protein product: CASSMGSGGTEAFF.

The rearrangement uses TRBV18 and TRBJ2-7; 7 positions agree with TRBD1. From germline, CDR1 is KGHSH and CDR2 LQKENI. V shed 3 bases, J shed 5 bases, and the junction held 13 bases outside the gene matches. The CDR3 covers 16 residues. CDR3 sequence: CASSPRGAGGPHEQYF. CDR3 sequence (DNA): TGTGCCAGCTCACCCCGTGGGGCAGGGGGACCTCACGAGCAGTACTTC.

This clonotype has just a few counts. The CDR3 protein is CASSGAGGVGELFF. The CDR3 DNA sequence: TGTGCCAGCAGTGGAGCGGGAGGTGTCGGGGAGCTGTTTTTT. The chain joins TRBV5-8 to TRBJ2-2, with TRBD2 identical over 9 bases. In germline, CDR1 is SGHTS, CDR2 YDEGEE. V lost 5 bases, J lost 7 bases, and 6 bases stayed unmatched. This CDR3 has 14 amino acids.

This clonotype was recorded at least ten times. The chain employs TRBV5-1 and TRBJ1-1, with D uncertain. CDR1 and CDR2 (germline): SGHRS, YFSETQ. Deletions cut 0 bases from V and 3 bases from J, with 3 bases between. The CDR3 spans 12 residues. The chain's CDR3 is CASSLEDTEAFF. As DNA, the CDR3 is TGCGCCAGCAGCTTGGAGGACACTGAAGCTTTCTTT.

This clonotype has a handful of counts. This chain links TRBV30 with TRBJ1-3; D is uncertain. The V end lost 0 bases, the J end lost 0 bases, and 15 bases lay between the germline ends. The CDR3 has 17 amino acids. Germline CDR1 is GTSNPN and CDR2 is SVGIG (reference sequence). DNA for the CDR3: TGTGCCTGGAGTGTACGGGCAGCCACAAGCTCTGGAAACACCATATATTTT. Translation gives CAWSVRAATSSGNTIYF.

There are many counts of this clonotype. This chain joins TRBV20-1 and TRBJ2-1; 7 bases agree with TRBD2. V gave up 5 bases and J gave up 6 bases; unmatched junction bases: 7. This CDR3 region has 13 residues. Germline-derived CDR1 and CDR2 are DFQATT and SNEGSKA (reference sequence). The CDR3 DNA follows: TGCAGTGCTTTTACTAGCGCCGGCAATGAGCAGTTCTTC. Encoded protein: CSAFTSAGNEQFF.

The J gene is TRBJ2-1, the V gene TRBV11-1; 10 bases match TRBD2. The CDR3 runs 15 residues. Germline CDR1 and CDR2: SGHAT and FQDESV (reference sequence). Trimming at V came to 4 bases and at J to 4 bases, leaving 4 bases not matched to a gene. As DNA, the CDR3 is TGTGCCAGCAGCTCAGAACTAGCGGGGTACAATGAGCAGTTCTTC. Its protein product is CASSSELAGYNEQFF.

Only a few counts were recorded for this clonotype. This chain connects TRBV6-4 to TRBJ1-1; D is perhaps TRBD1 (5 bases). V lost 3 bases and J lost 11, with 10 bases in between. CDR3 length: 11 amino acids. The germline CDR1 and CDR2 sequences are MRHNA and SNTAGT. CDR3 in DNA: TGTGCCAGCAGTGATTCGGGGGAGGCTTTCTTT. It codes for CASSDSGEAFF.

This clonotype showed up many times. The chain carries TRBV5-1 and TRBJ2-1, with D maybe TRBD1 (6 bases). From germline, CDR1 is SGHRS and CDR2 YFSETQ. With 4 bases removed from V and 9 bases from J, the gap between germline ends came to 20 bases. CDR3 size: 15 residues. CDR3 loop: CASSPEGQGISEQFF. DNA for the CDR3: TGCGCCAGCAGCCCAGAGGGGCAGGGGATCTCTGAGCAGTTCTTC.

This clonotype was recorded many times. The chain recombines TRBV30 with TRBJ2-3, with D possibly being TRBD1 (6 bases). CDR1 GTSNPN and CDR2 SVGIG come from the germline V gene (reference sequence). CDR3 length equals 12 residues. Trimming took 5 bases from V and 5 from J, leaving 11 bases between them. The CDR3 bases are TGTGCCTGGTGCAGGGGTGGAGATACGCAGTATTTT. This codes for CAWCRGGDTQYF. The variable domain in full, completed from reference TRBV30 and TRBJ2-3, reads SQTIHQWPATLVQPVGSPLSLECTVEGTSNPNLYWYRQAAGRGLQLLFYSVGIGQISSEVPQNLSASRPQDRQFILSSKKLLLSDSGFYLCAWCRGGDTQYFGPGTRLTVL.

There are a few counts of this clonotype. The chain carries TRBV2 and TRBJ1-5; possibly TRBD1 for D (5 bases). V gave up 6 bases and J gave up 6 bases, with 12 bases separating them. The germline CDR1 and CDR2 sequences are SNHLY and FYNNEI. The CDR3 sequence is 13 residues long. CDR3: CASSPGLAQPQHF. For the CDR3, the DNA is TGTGCCAGCAGCCCAGGGTTGGCTCAGCCCCAGCATTTT.

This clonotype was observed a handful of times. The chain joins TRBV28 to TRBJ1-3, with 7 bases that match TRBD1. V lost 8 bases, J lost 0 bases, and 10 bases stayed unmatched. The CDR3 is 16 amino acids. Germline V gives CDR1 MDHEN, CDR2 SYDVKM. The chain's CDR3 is CASWARRGLSGNTIYF. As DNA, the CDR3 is TGTGCCAGCTGGGCTCGTAGGGGGCTCTCTGGAAACACCATATATTTT.

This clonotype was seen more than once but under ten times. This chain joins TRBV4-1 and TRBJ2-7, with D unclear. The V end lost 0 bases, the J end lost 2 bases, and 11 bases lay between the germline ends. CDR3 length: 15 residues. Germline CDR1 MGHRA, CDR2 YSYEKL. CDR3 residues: CASSQEVRLTYEQYF. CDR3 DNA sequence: TGCGCCAGCAGCCAAGAGGTCCGCCTCACCTACGAGCAGTACTTC.